One sample yielded the 24 T cell receptor beta chains listed below, sequenced in a study of shared clonotypes between healthy human individuals. The method was immunoSEQ multiplex PCR; TCRdb's version includes in-frame clones alone and lacks a portion of them. The table shows about 480,000 clones, with about 75% occurring only once. Sequencing was done on a sample of PBMCs. Receptor source: a woman in her forties in good health. Some clones in this sample may be carry-over from other donors' samples.

The CDR3 here is CASGKSYNEQFF. As DNA, the CDR3 is TGTGCCAGCGGGAAGTCTTACAATGAGCAGTTCTTC. This rearrangement joins TRBV11-3 to TRBJ2-1; no definite D call. Germline V CDR1 and CDR2: SGHNT, YENEEA. The CDR3 is 12 amino acids. The ends were cut back, 8 bases at V and 4 bases at J, with 9 bases in the middle.

This clone came up once. It may be a read error: a sequence one base away is much more abundant. The sample holds other DNA sequences that translate to the same CDR3. This rearrangement joins TRBV5-1 to TRBJ1-3; no definite D call. The V gene's germline CDR1 is SGHRS and CDR2 YFSETQ. Trimming cost V 0 bases and J 1 base, with 5 bases left between them. The CDR3 loop spans 14 amino acids. The CDR3 DNA is TGCGCCAGCAGCTTGGGGGGTTCTGGAAACACCATATATTTT. This sequence encodes CASSLGGSGNTIYF.

With respect to this clone: Other DNA sequences in the sample encode the same CDR3. This chain links TRBV7-3 with TRBJ2-2; no reliable D call. Trimming shortened V by 5 bases and J by 0 bases, and 4 bases separated the two germline ends. Per germline, CDR1 SGHTA and CDR2 FQGTGA. The CDR3 loop spans 13 amino acids. The CDR3 here is CASSPSNTGELFF. In nucleotides, the CDR3 is TGTGCCAGCAGCCCTTCGAACACCGGGGAGCTGTTTTTT.

This chain connects TRBV6-1 to TRBJ2-2; 7 bases are shared with TRBD1. Unmatched junction bases numbered 4, after V lost 6 bases and J lost 0 bases. This CDR3 is built from 15 residues. Germline assignment: CDR1 MNHNS and CDR2 SASEGT. This chain's CDR3 is CASSPGTANTGELFF. In DNA, the CDR3 is TGTGCCAGCAGCCCCGGGACAGCGAACACCGGGGAGCTGTTTTTT.

The chain couples TRBV28 to TRBJ2-3; possible D gene TRBD1, 5 bases. V lost 6 bases to trimming and J lost 2 bases, with 12 bases between them. This CDR3 has 14 residues. CDR1 is MDHEN and CDR2 is SYDVKM in the germline V gene. The CDR3 loop reads CASRRYGATDTQYF. CDR3 nucleotide sequence: TGTGCCAGCAGAAGGTATGGGGCCACAGATACGCAGTATTTT. Complete variable domain (other parts from reference TRBV28 and TRBJ2-3): DVKVTQSSRYLVKRTGEKVFLECVQDMDHENMFWYRQDPGLGLRLIYFSYDVKMKEKGDIPEGYSVSREKKERFSLILESASTNQTSMYLCASRRYGATDTQYFGPGTRLTVL.

This chain uses TRBV5-1 with TRBJ2-7; no firm D call. Trimming left V 0 bases short and J 2 bases short, with 9 bases between. CDR3 length: 14 residues. Germline CDR1 reads SGHRS; CDR2 reads YFSETQ. CDR3 sequence (DNA): TGCGCCAGCAGCTTGGCACCTCGCACCTACGAGCAGTACTTC. Its protein is CASSLAPRTYEQYF.

The chain combines TRBV27 with TRBJ2-1, with 7 bases matching TRBD1. Germline-derived CDR1 and CDR2 are MNHEY and SMNVEV (reference sequence). V was clipped by 2 bases and J by 4 bases; unmatched bases: 5. The CDR3 has 15 residues. CDR3 region: CASSLGQVRYNEQFF. The CDR3 nucleotides read TGTGCCAGCAGTTTAGGACAGGTCAGGTACAATGAGCAGTTCTTC.

This clone was seen a single time. The chain employs TRBV9 and TRBJ2-3; 9 bases align to TRBD2. In germline, CDR1 is SGDLS, CDR2 YYNGEE. The CDR3 has 15 amino acids. V was clipped by 3 bases and J by 5 bases; unmatched bases: 7. CDR3: CASSAALAGLDTQYF. As DNA, the CDR3 is TGTGCCAGCAGCGCCGCACTAGCGGGCCTAGATACGCAGTATTTT.

Of note for this clone: The same CDR3 arises from other DNA sequences in this sample as well. The chain carries TRBV20-1 and TRBJ2-1; D unclear. The germline V and J ends were trimmed by 6 bases and 7 bases, with 7 bases remaining between them. This CDR3 spans 10 amino acids. The germline CDR1 and CDR2 sequences are DFQATT and SNEGSKA (reference sequence). CDR3 loop: CSARFNEQFF. CDR3 in DNA: TGCAGTGCGAGATTTAATGAGCAGTTCTTC.

The genes are TRBV4-2 and TRBJ2-7; D is perhaps TRBD1 or TRBD2 (5 bases each). V lost 4 bases and J lost 0, with 19 bases in between. Per the germline V gene, CDR1 is LGHNA and CDR2 is YNFKEQ. The length of the CDR3 is 17 residues. Here the CDR3 reads CASSLASGTVDSYEQYF. As DNA, the CDR3 is TGTGCCAGCAGCCTGGCCTCAGGGACGGTAGACTCCTACGAGCAGTACTTC.

The V gene is TRBV20-1, the J gene TRBJ1-1; D perhaps matches TRBD1 (5 bases). This CDR3 region has 11 residues. Per germline, CDR1 DFQATT and CDR2 SNEGSKA (reference sequence). In DNA form, the CDR3 reads TGCAGCGCGACAGCCTATTCTACAGCTTTCTTT. The encoded protein is CSATAYSTAFF.

This clone has more than one count but fewer than ten. This chain links TRBV6-6 with TRBJ1-1; tentative D call: TRBD1 (6 bases). This CDR3 comprises 14 residues. Trimming shortened V by 7 bases and J by 5 bases, and 17 bases separated the two germline ends. Germline V gene lookup returns CDR1 MNHNY and CDR2 SVGAGI (reference sequence). The chain's CDR3 is CASTSRGTATEAFF. CDR3 nucleotides: TGTGCCAGCACCTCGAGGGGGACGGCGACTGAAGCTTTCTTT.

V usage is TRBV7-9 and J usage is TRBJ1-1, with 8 nucleotides matching TRBD1. Germline CDR1 SEHNR, CDR2 FQNEAQ (reference sequence). After removal of 5 bases from V and 3 bases from J, the junction contained 2 bases not matched to a gene. This CDR3 comprises 13 residues. In DNA, the CDR3 is TGTGCCAGCAGCGGACAGGGAGACACTGAAGCTTTCTTT. As protein: CASSGQGDTEAFF.

V is TRBV9 and J is TRBJ2-2; 8 nucleotides line up with TRBD2. Germline V gives CDR1 SGDLS, CDR2 YYNGEE. There are 15 residues in the CDR3. J was trimmed by 3 bases and V by 6 bases; bases with no gene match: 7. This CDR3 is CASKKLAGDTGELFF. As DNA, the CDR3 is TGTGCCAGCAAAAAGCTAGCGGGCGACACCGGGGAGCTGTTTTTT.

The gene calls are TRBV19 and TRBJ2-7; 8 nucleotides line up with TRBD2. V gave up 6 bases and J gave up 6 bases; unmatched junction bases: 13. The germline gives CDR1 LNHDA, CDR2 SQIVND (reference sequence). The CDR3 extends over 15 amino acids. The CDR3 is CASSRREAGAREQYF. CDR3 DNA sequence: TGTGCCAGTAGCAGGAGGGAAGCGGGAGCGCGCGAGCAGTACTTC. The variable domain in full, completed from reference TRBV19 and TRBJ2-7, reads DGGITQSPKYLFRKEGQNVTLSCEQNLNHDAMYWYRQDPGQGLRLIYYSQIVNDFQKGDIAEGYSVSREKKESFPLTVTSAQKNPTAFYLCASSRREAGAREQYFGPGTRLTVT.

This clone was counted only a few times. V usage is TRBV28 and J usage is TRBJ2-6; D remains ambiguous. Germline V gene data show CDR1 as MDHEN and CDR2 as SYDVKM. V lost 2 bases, J lost 2 bases, and 10 bases lay in between. The CDR3 has 16 amino acids. For the CDR3, the DNA is TGTGCCAGCAGTTTAGGGCCCATAACTGGGGCCAACGTCCTGACTTTC. Residues: CASSLGPITGANVLTF.

V usage is TRBV28 and J usage is TRBJ2-1; 16 nucleotides line up with TRBD2. V lost 3 bases, J lost 8 bases, and 13 bases stayed unmatched. The V gene's germline CDR1 is MDHEN and CDR2 SYDVKM. The CDR3 is made up of 19 amino acids. CDR3 nucleotides: TGTGCCAGCAGTTTCAAAGCTAAGGGACTAGCGGGAGGGCCGGATGAGCAGTTCTTC. This translates into CASSFKAKGLAGGPDEQFF.

The rearrangement links TRBV27 to TRBJ1-1, with D unclear. This CDR3 has 15 residues. Trimming removed 8 bases from V and 7 bases from J, with 23 bases in between. Germline values: CDR1 MNHEY, CDR2 SMNVEV (reference sequence). In DNA, the CDR3 is TGTGCCAGCGCCCCCGGGTCTTATTCCCCTCGTGAAGCTTTCTTT. Translation: CASAPGSYSPREAFF.

This clone was observed a few times. The V gene is TRBV7-2, the J gene TRBJ1-2, with no clear D. The germline V gene has CDR1 SGHTA and CDR2 FQGNSA. V dropped 4 bases and J dropped 0 bases, with 9 bases sitting between them. CDR3 length: 14 residues. This CDR3 reads CASSSIGANYGYTF. DNA for the CDR3: TGTGCCAGCAGCTCGATCGGGGCTAACTATGGCTACACCTTC.

This clone appeared once. The chain uses TRBV30 and TRBJ1-2; D gene uncertain. Germline V gives CDR1 GTSNPN, CDR2 SVGIG (reference sequence). The germline V and J ends were trimmed by 0 bases and 4 bases, with 9 bases remaining between them. The CDR3 consists of 13 residues. The CDR3 sequence is CAWSVKAPYGYTF. CDR3 coding DNA: TGTGCCTGGAGTGTAAAAGCTCCCTATGGCTACACCTTC.

The chain joins TRBV30 to TRBJ2-6, with D uncertain. Germline V gene data show CDR1 as GTSNPN and CDR2 as SVGIG (reference sequence). V was pared by 4 bases and J by 4 bases, with 14 bases between. This CDR3 comprises 15 residues. The CDR3 sequence is CAWTPRLSGANVLTF. The CDR3 coding sequence is TGTGCCTGGACCCCAAGGCTTTCCGGGGCCAACGTCCTGACTTTC.

V usage is TRBV11-2 and J usage is TRBJ2-1; 8 bases match TRBD2. V was clipped by 6 bases and J by 7 bases; unmatched bases: 8. There are 14 residues in the CDR3. Looked up from germline, CDR1 is SGHAT and CDR2 is FQNNGV. CDR3 residues: CASRGAGERNEQFF. As DNA, the CDR3 is TGTGCCAGCAGGGGAGCGGGAGAGAGGAATGAGCAGTTCTTC.

The chain has TRBV5-6 and TRBJ2-1; TRBD1 or TRBD2 may be the D gene (6 bases each). From germline, CDR1 is SGHDT and CDR2 YYEEEE. Trimming shortened V by 2 bases and J by 10 bases, and 19 bases separated the two germline ends. CDR3 size: 15 residues. CDR3 in amino acids: CASSLLSGGGREQFF. In DNA, the CDR3 is TGTGCCAGCAGCTTACTTAGCGGAGGGGGACGGGAGCAGTTCTTC.

V gene TRBV28 combines with J gene TRBJ1-1; 8 nucleotides align to TRBD1. In germline, CDR1 is MDHEN, CDR2 SYDVKM. The V gene end was trimmed by 4 bases and the J gene end by 1 base; junction bases not matched to a gene: 8. The CDR3 is made up of 16 amino acids. CDR3 sequence (DNA): TGTGCCAGCAGTTCGCTCCTACAGGGGGAGAACACTGAAGCTTTCTTT. Protein product: CASSSLLQGENTEAFF. The whole variable domain, remainder taken from reference TRBV28 and TRBJ1-1, is DVKVTQSSRYLVKRTGEKVFLECVQDMDHENMFWYRQDPGLGLRLIYFSYDVKMKEKGDIPEGYSVSREKKERFSLILESASTNQTSMYLCASSSLLQGENTEAFFGQGTRLTVV.